Detailed here is one TCR beta chain. There is no known antigen for this receptor. No base quality information exists; no much larger clone differs at one position. The data derive from a study of T cell responses to AZD1222 COVID-19 vaccine (dated by TCRdb to the early 2020s). Some background on the complete study: AZD1222 recipients with second doses at about 4 weeks or about 12 weeks were pooled, because spike-specific TCR depth and breadth did not differ between schedules. A total of approximately 240 trial participants underwent TCR sequencing, of whom approximately 210 received two doses of AZD1222 and about 25 received two doses of the MenACWY control vaccine. Enrollment into the trials was organized by age into subgroups of 18-55, 56-69 and 70-plus years, and those subgroups contained roughly 160, 29 and 62 TCR-sequenced participants, respectively. What the authors observed across the whole study: The whole spike protein was spanned by vaccine-associated CD4 TCRs, and dominant responses were seen in regions 160-218 and 743-854. After two AZD1222 doses, both the breadth and the depth of spike-specific TCRs were significantly higher than at day 0 and than in MenACWY recipients. Conclusions about previously exposed vaccinees are limited because only five or six AZD1222 recipients were SARS-CoV-2 seropositive at baseline. Because no samples from the day 14 peak response were available, repertoires could be characterized only after the peak T cell response. Participants were mostly white British, with more females than males. The authors suggested clonal diversity may have been underestimated. Nearly half of unique spike-specific TCRs reportedly recognized epitopes outside regions mutated in the B.1.351 and B.1.1.7 variants. The 56-69-year group was small, and its depth increase did not reach significance, likely because of low power.

V and J lose 2 bases and 2 bases, and a span of 10 bases separates them. CDR1 is given as KGHSH and CDR2 as LQKENI, both from the germline V gene. Counted from cysteine to phenylalanine, this CDR3 has 14 amino acids. The DNA shown is the 42-base CDR3, in frame from base 1. The CDR3 regions of human TCRbeta chains were analyzed by immunosequencing. Under the source paper's analysis protocol: Repertoire TCRs were matched against a reference library of SARS-CoV-2-specific TCRs generated with the MIRA antigen-specificity platform. Breadth meant the fraction of unique TCRs that were SARS-CoV-2-associated, whereas depth meant the fraction of total T cells that were SARS-CoV-2-associated. Using the MIRA data, every spike-specific TCR was mapped to the spike region that the TCR reacted to and assigned to either a CD4 or a CD8 class. Log10-transformed breadth and depth values were compared by one-way ANOVA with Sidak's multiple comparisons tests. TCRdb carries this immuneACCESS record with in-frame sequences only. Its versions omit some clonotypes, under half of them owing to an unresolved V gene in the studies checked, with the rest unexplained. V, J and clone size are taken as reported in that table, and D and trimming were inferred from the DNA itself. The sample table records 150,000 to 200,000 clones; over 80% of these occur just once. The biggest ten clones account for roughly 6.5% of the sample.

Explained via the paper, the time point label denotes: baseline before first vaccination. Samples from vaccinated people were obtained from the UK trials COV001 and COV002, which included a single-blind randomized controlled phase 2/3 trial of AZD1222 (ChAdOx1 nCoV-19) in healthy adults. For TCRbeta chain sequencing, PBMC samples were collected from trial participants at day 0 and at day 28 after the second dose. The chain is assembled from TRBV18 and TRBJ2-7; no D segment can be confidently identified. The TCR sequence derives from an adult in good health. This material consisted of peripheral blood, taken on day 0 of AZD1222 vaccination. Here is the DNA: TGTGCCAGCTCACCATGGCAGTCCACCTACGAGCAGTACTTC. Its protein product is CASSPWQSTYEQYF.